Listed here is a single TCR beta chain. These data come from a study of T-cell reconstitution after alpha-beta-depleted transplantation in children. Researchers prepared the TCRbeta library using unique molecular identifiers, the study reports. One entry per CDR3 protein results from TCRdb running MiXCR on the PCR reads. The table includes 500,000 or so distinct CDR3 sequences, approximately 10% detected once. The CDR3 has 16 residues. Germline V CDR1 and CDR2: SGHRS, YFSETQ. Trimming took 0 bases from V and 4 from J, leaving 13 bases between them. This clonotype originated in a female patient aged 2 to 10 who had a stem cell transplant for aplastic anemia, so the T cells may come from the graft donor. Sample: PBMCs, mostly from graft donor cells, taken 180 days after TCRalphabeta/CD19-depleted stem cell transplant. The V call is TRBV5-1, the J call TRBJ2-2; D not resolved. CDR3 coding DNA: TGCGCCAGCAGCTTGGTTTATAGCAGCATCACCGGGGAGCTGTTTTTT. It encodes CASSLVYSSITGELFF.